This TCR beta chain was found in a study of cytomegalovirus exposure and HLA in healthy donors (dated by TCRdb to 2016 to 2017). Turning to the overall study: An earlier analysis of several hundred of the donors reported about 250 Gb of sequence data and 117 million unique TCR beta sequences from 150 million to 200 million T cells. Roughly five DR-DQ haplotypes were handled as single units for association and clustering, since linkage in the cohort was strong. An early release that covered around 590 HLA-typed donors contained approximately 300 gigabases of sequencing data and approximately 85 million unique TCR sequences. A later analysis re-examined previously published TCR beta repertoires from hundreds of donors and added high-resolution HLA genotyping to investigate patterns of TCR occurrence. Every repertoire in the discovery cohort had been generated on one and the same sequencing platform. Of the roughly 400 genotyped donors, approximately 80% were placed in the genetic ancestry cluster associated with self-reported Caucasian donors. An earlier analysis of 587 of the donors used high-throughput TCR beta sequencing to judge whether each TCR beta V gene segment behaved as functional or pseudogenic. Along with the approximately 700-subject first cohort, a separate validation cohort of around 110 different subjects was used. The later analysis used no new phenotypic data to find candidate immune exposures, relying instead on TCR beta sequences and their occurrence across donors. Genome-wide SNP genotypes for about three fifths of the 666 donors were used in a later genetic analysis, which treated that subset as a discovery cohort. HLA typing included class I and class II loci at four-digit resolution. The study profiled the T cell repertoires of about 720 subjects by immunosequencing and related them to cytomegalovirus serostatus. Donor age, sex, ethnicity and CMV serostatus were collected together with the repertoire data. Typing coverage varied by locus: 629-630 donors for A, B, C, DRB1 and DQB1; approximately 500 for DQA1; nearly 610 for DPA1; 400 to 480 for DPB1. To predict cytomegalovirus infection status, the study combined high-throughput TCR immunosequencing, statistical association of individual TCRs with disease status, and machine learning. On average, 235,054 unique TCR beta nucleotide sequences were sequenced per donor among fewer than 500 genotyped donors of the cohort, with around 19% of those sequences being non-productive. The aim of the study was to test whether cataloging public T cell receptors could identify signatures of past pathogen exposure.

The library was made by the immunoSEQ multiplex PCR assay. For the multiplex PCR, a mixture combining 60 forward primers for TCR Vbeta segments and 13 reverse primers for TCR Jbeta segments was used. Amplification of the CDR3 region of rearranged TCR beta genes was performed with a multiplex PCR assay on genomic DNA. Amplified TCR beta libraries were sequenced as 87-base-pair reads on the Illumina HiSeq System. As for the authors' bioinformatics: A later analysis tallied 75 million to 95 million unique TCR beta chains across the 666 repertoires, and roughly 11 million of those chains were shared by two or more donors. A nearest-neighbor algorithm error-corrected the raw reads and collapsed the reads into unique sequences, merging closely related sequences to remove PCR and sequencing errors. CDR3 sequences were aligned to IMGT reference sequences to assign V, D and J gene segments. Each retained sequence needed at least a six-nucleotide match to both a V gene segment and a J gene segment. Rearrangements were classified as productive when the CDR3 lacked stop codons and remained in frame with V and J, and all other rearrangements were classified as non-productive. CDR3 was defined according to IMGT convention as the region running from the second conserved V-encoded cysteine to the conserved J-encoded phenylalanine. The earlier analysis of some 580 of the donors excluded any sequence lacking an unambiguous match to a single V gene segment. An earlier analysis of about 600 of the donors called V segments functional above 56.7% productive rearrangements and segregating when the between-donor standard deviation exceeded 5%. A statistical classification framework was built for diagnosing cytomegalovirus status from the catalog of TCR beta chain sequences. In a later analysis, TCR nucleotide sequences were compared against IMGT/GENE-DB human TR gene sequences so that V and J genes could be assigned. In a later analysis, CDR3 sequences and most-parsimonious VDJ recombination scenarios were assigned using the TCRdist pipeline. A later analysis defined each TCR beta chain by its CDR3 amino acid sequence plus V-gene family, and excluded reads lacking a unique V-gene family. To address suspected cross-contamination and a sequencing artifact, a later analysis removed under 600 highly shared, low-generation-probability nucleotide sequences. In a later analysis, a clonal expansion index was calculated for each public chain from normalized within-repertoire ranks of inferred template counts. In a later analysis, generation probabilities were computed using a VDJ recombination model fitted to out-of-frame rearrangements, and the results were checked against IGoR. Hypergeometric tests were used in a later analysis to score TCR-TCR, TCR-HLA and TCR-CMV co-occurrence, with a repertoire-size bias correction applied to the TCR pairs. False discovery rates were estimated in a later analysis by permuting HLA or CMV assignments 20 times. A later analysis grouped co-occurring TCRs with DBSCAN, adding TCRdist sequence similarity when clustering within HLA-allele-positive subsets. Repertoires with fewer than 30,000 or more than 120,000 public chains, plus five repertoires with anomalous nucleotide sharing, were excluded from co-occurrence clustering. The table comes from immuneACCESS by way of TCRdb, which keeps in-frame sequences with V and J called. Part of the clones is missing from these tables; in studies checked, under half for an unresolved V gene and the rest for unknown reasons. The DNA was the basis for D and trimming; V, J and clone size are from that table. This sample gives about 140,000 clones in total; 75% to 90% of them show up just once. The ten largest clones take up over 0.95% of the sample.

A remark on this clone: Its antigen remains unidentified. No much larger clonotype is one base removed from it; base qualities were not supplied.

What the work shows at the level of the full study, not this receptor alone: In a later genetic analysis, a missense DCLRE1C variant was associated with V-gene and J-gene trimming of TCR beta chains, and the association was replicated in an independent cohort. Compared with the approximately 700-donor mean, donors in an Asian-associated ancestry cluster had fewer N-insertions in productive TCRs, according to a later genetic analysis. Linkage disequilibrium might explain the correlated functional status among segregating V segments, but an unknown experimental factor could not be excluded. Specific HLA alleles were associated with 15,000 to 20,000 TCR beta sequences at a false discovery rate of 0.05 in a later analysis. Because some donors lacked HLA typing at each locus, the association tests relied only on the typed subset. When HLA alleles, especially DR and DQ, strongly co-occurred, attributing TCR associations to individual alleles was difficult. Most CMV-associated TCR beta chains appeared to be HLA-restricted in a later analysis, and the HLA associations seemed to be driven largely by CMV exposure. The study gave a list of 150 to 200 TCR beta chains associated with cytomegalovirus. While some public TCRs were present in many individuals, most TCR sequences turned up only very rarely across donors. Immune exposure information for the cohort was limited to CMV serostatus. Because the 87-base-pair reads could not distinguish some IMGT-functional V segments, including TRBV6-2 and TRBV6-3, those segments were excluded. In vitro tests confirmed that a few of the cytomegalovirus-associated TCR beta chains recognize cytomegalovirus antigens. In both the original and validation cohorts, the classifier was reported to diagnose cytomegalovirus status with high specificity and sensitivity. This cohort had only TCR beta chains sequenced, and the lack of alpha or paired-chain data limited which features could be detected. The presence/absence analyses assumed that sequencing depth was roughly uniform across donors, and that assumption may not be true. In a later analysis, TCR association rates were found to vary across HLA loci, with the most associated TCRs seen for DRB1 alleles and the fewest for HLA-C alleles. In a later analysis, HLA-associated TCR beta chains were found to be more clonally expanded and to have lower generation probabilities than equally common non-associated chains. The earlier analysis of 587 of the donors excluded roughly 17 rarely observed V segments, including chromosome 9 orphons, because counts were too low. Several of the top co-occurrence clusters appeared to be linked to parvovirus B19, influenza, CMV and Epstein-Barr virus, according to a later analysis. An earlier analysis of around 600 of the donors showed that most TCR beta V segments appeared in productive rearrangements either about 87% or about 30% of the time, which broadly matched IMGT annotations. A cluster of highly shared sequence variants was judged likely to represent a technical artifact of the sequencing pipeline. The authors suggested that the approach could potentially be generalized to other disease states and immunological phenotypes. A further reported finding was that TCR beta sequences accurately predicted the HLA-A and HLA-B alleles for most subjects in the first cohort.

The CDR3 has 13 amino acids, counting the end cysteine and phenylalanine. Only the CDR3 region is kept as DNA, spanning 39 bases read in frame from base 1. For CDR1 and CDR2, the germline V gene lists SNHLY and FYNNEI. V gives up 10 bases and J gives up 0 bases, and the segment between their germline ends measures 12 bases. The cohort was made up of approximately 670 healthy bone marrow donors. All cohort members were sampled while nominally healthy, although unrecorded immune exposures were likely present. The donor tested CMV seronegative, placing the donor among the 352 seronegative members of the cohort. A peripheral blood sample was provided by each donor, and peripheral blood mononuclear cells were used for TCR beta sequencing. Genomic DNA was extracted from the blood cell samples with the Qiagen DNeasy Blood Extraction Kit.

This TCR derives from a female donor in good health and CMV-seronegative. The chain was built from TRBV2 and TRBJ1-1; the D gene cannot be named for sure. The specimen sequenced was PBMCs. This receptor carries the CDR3 CATLRELNTEAFF. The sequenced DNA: TGTGCCACTCTGCGGGAGCTGAACACTGAAGCTTTCTTT. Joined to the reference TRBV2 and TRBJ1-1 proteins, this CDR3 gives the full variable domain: EPEVTQTPSHQVTQMGQEVILRCVPISNHLYFYWYRQILGQKVEFLVSFYNNEISEKSEIFDDQFSVERPDGSNFTLKIRSTKLEDSAMYFCATLRELNTEAFFGQGTRLTVV.